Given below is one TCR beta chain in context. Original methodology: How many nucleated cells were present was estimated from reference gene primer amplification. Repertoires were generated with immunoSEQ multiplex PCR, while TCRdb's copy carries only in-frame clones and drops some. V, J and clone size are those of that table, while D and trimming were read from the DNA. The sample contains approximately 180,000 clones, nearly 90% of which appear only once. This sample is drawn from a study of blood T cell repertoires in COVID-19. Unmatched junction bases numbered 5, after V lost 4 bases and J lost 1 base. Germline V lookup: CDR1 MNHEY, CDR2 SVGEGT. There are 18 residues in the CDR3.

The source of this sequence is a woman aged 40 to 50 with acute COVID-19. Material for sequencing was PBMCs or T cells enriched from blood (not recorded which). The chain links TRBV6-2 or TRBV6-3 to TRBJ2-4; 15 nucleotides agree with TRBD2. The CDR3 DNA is TGTGCCAGCAGTTTAGGACTAGCGGGAGGGGACGCCAAAAACATTCAGTACTTC. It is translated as CASSLGLAGGDAKNIQYF.